Each of the 13 T cell receptor beta chains below was sequenced from the same sample in a study of cytomegalovirus exposure and HLA in healthy donors. 13 Jbeta primers and 60 Vbeta primers were used for the PCR. The method was immunoSEQ multiplex PCR; TCRdb's version includes in-frame clones alone and lacks a portion of them. The sample carries 120,000 or so clones, more than 70% recorded once. The specimen sequenced was PBMCs. The origin of the receptors is a woman aged 60 to 75 in good health and CMV-seropositive.

This chain links TRBV7-9 with TRBJ2-1; D unclear. The CDR3 covers 16 residues. The V end was cut by 6 bases, the J end by 1 base, with 16 bases between. Germline V gene data show CDR1 as SEHNR and CDR2 as FQNEAQ (reference sequence). The CDR3 here is CASREKEAISYNEQFF. The CDR3 DNA sequence: TGTGCCAGCAGGGAGAAAGAAGCGATATCCTACAATGAGCAGTTCTTC.

The chain recombines TRBV27 with TRBJ1-5; maybe TRBD1 (6 bases). Trimming pared 4 bases from V and 6 bases from J, leaving 10 bases between. This CDR3 is 13 amino acids long. Germline CDR1 and CDR2: MNHEY and SMNVEV (reference sequence). DNA of the CDR3: TGTGCCAGCAGTTGGGGGGGGCGTCAGCCCCAGCATTTT. Its translation is CASSWGGRQPQHF.

V usage is TRBV19 and J usage is TRBJ2-1; 7 bases line up with TRBD2. The trim removed 8 bases at V and 5 bases at J, leaving 9 bases unmatched. CDR3 length equals 14 residues. The germline gives CDR1 LNHDA, CDR2 SQIVND (reference sequence). CDR3 nucleotide sequence: TGTGCCAGTGAACCGACTAGCCGGGACAATGAGCAGTTCTTC. Residues: CASEPTSRDNEQFF.

The CDR3 DNA is TGTGCCAGCAGCTTAGCGGGAGTTTACGAGCAGTACTTC. Amino acids: CASSLAGVYEQYF. The chain recombines TRBV7-2 with TRBJ2-7; possible D gene TRBD2, 5 bases. Trimming pared 0 bases from V and 4 bases from J, leaving 7 bases between. The germline gives CDR1 SGHTA, CDR2 FQGNSA. The CDR3 spans 13 residues.

The chain is built from TRBV5-1 and TRBJ1-2; tentative D call: TRBD1 (5 bases). Germline CDR1 and CDR2: SGHRS and YFSETQ. The CDR3 runs 14 residues. With 5 bases removed from V and 8 bases from J, the gap between germline ends came to 19 bases. The CDR3 here is CASRAGAGEGGYTF. The CDR3 region has the DNA TGCGCCAGCAGAGCCGGGGCGGGAGAAGGCGGCTACACCTTC.

This clone showed up just once. This chain joins TRBV19 and TRBJ1-2, with no clear D. Between the trimmed V and J ends, which lost 5 bases and 4 bases, there was a span of 11 bases. Looked up from germline, CDR1 is LNHDA and CDR2 is SQIVND (reference sequence). The CDR3 runs to 13 residues. CDR3 protein: CASSFDKPYGYTF. The DNA for the CDR3 is TGTGCCAGTAGTTTCGACAAGCCCTATGGCTACACCTTC.

This clone was seen a handful of times. V is TRBV19 and J is TRBJ2-5; 9 positions match TRBD2. V lost 3 bases, J lost 3 bases, and 2 bases stayed unmatched. The CDR3 has 14 residues. Germline assignment: CDR1 LNHDA and CDR2 SQIVND (reference sequence). The CDR3 DNA sequence: TGTGCCAGTAGTATGTGGACTAGCGAAGAGACCCAGTACTTC. This codes for CASSMWTSEETQYF.

The J gene is TRBJ2-7, the V gene TRBV6-5, with D tentatively TRBD1 (5 bases). This CDR3 contains 15 residues. Germline values: CDR1 MNHEY, CDR2 SVGAGI. Trimming removed 1 base from V and 2 bases from J, with 12 bases in between. CDR3: CASSYLGQGPYEQYF. In DNA, the CDR3 is TGTGCCAGCAGTTACTTGGGTCAGGGCCCCTACGAGCAGTACTTC.

The rearrangement joins TRBV10-3 to TRBJ1-2; TRBD1 is a possible D gene (5 bases). V was cut by 10 bases and J by 0 bases, with 18 bases left in between. The germline gives CDR1 ENHRY, CDR2 SYGVKD. The CDR3 is made up of 15 amino acids. DNA for the CDR3: TGTGCCACTTCTAACCGGACAATCTCTAACTATGGCTACACCTTC. It translates to CATSNRTISNYGYTF.

DNA of the CDR3: TGTGCCAGCAGCTCCCAAGGGGGACCCCAGCATTTT. Translated, it gives CASSSQGGPQHF. The genes are TRBV7-6 and TRBJ1-5; possibly TRBD1 for D (6 bases). V was shortened by 4 bases and J by 10 bases, with 11 bases between the two germline ends. Germline V gives CDR1 SGHVS, CDR2 FNYEAQ. The CDR3 extends over 12 amino acids.

The chain links TRBV9 to TRBJ1-4; perhaps TRBD1 as D (6 bases). CDR3 size: 17 residues. Trimming removed 4 bases from V and 7 bases from J, with 23 bases in between. Germline V gene lookup returns CDR1 SGDLS and CDR2 YYNGEE. CDR3 sequence reads: CASSSRPGDNPGEKLFF. The CDR3 nucleotides are TGTGCCAGCAGCTCCCGCCCAGGGGACAACCCAGGTGAAAAACTGTTTTTT. Complete variable domain (other parts from reference TRBV9 and TRBJ1-4): DSGVTQTPKHLITATGQRVTLRCSPRSGDLSVYWYQQSLDQGLQFLIQYYNGEERAKGNILERFSAQQFPDLHSELNLSSLELGDSALYFCASSSRPGDNPGEKLFFGSGTQLSVL.

This clone qualifies as medium-sized. This chain joins TRBV14 and TRBJ1-1; 10 bases are a match to TRBD1. CDR1 and CDR2 (germline): SGHDN, FVKESK. With V trimmed by 1 base and J by 5 bases, 1 base remained unmatched. CDR3 length: 14 residues. CDR3 in amino acids: CASSQGTGGTEAFF. CDR3 nucleotides: TGTGCCAGCAGCCAAGGGACAGGGGGGACTGAAGCTTTCTTT. Together with reference TRBV14 and TRBJ1-1, the CDR3 gives the full variable domain: EAGVTQFPSHSVIEKGQTVTLRCDPISGHDNLYWYRRVMGKEIKFLLHFVKESKQDESGMPNNRFLAERTGGTYSTLKVQPAELEDSGVYFCASSQGTGGTEAFFGQGTRLTVV.

V is TRBV30 and J is TRBJ2-5, with D tentatively TRBD1 (6 bases). Trimming took 0 bases from V and 4 from J, leaving 9 bases between them. CDR3 length equals 13 residues. The germline CDR1 and CDR2 sequences are GTSNPN and SVGIG (reference sequence). CDR3 loop: CAWSVTGRETQYF. The CDR3 bases are TGTGCCTGGAGTGTTACAGGGCGAGAGACCCAGTACTTC.